This T cell receptor (beta chain) emerged from a study of cytomegalovirus exposure and HLA in healthy donors. Findings and caveats of the study: Immune exposure information available was restricted to CMV serostatus. Exclusion applied to some V segments, including TRBV6-2 and TRBV6-3, as they were indistinguishable.

This clone registers medium-sized by frequency. Its specificity is not known. V trimming: 8 bases; J trimming: 12 bases; junction bases outside the gene matches: 9. The CDR3 has 12 residues. Germline V gene sequence: CDR1 ENHRY, CDR2 SYGVKD. The PCR ran on 60 Vbeta and 13 Jbeta primers. Sequenced by immunoSEQ multiplex PCR; TCRdb stores in-frame clones only, minus some. Its listing shows about 130,000 clones. The TCR comes from a woman in her thirties or forties in good health and CMV-seronegative. J is TRBJ1-3 and V is TRBV10-3, with 8 bases lining up with TRBD1. The sequenced sample was PBMCs. Here the CDR3 reads CAISAGTGGIYF. The CDR3 DNA is TGTGCCATCTCCGCCGGGACAGGCGGCATATATTTT.